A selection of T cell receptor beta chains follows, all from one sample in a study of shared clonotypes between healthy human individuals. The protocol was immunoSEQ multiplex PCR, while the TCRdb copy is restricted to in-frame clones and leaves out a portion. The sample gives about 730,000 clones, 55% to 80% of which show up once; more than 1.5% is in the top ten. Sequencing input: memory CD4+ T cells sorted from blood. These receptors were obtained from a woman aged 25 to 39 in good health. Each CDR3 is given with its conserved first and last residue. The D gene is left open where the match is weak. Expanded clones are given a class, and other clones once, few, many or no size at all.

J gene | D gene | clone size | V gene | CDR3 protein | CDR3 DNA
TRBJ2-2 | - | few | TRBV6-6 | CASSYSTGTGELFF | TGTGCCAGCAGTTACTCGACGGGCACCGGGGAGCTGTTTTTT
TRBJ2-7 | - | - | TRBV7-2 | CASSSYLRSDEQYF | TGTGCCAGCAGCTCCTACCTCCGGAGTGACGAGCAGTACTTC
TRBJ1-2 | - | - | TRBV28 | CASSLYDGYTF | TGTGCCAGCAGTTTATATGATGGCTACACCTTC
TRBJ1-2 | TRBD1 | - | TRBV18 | CASSPRTGRGDGYTF | TGTGCCAGCTCACCTCGGACAGGGCGAGGGGATGGCTACACCTTC
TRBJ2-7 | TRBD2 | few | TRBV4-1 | CASSTRGAGGSYEQYF | TGCGCCAGCAGCACTCGGGGGGCGGGAGGTTCCTACGAGCAGTACTTC
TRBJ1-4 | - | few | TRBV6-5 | CASSYQSGKLFF | TGTGCCAGCAGTTACCAGTCTGGAAAACTGTTTTTT
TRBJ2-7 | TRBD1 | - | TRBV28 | CASSLVPGQGRFYEQYF | TGTGCCAGCAGTCTCGTACCGGGACAGGGCCGATTCTACGAGCAGTACTTC
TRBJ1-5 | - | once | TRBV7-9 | CASSSGHNQPQHF | TGTGCCAGCAGTTCCGGACATAATCAGCCCCAGCATTTT
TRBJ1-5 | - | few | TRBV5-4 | CASSLCFARVFGQPQHF | TGTGCCAGCAGCTTATGTTTCGCCCGAGTCTTTGGTCAGCCCCAGCATTTT
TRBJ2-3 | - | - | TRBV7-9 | CASSLAPPLSDTQYF | TGTGCCAGCAGCTTAGCACCGCCTCTATCAGATACGCAGTATTTT
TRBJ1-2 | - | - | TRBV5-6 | CASSLYSGGSNYGYTF | TGTGCCAGCAGCTTGTATTCGGGGGGTTCTAACTATGGCTACACCTTC
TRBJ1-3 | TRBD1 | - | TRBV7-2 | CASSIGPGGSGNTIYF | TGTGCCAGCAGCATAGGACCAGGGGGCTCTGGAAACACCATATATTTT
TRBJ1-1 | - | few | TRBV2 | CASSEQWKGEAFF | TGTGCCAGCAGTGAACAATGGAAGGGTGAAGCTTTCTTT
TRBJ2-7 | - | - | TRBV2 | CASRGGLSSYEQYF | TGTGCCAGCAGGGGCGGACTTTCCTCCTACGAGCAGTACTTC
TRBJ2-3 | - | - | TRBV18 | CASSPRKGGGADTQYF | TGTGCCAGCTCACCAAGAAAAGGGGGAGGGGCAGATACGCAGTATTTT
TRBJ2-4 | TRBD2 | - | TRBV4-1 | CASRRGAGTSGSNIQYF | TGCGCCAGCAGACGAGGAGCCGGGACTAGCGGGAGTAACATTCAGTACTTC
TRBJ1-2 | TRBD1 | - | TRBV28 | CAGQTGEYGYTF | TGTGCCGGCCAGACAGGGGAATATGGCTACACCTTC
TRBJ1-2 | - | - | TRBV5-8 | CASSPNGAGGYTF | TGTGCCAGCAGCCCTAACGGGGCTGGCGGCTACACCTTC